This T cell receptor beta chain is from a study of blood T cell repertoires in COVID-19. Overall study context: Spain, Italy and the United States supplied samples that represented acute and convalescent COVID-19.

Data came from immunoSEQ multiplex PCR; TCRdb stores just in-frame clones and leaves some out. The sample consists of 85,000 to 130,000 clones, over 60% of them appearing once. The CDR3 contains 17 residues. Looked up from germline, CDR1 is LNHDA and CDR2 is SQIVND (reference sequence). Trimming at V came to 2 bases and at J to 2 bases, leaving 8 bases not matched to a gene. Seattle researchers signed up patients amid active infection and tracked them longitudinally. This TCR was sampled from an older man with COVID-19, enrolled during active disease. This chain uses TRBV19 with TRBJ2-1; 8 positions agree with TRBD2. The sample consisted of peripheral blood. The CDR3 DNA is TGTGCCAGTAGTATACCCTCTAGCGGGCCTACCTACAATGAGCAGTTCTTC. As protein: CASSIPSSGPTYNEQFF.